These 20 T cell receptor beta chains came from one sample sequenced in a study of T cell responses to AZD1222 COVID-19 vaccine. Measured with immunoSEQ multiplex PCR; TCRdb has only the in-frame clones, and not every one. The sample has more than 95,000 clones, about 90% seen once. Here the sequenced sample was peripheral blood, taken on day 0 of AZD1222 vaccination. These receptor sequences come from an adult in good health.

This chain joins TRBV14 and TRBJ2-1, with 9 bases fitting TRBD2. J lost 7 bases, V lost 1 base, and 8 bases had no gene match. This CDR3 has 16 amino acids. CDR1 is SGHDN and CDR2 is FVKESK in the germline V gene. CDR3 loop: CASSQGDVRGGNEQFF. CDR3 coding DNA: TGTGCCAGCAGCCAAGGGGATGTGCGGGGGGGTAATGAGCAGTTCTTC.

The J gene is TRBJ2-1, the V gene TRBV6-5; D is uncertain. The CDR3 length is 15 residues. The germline CDR1 and CDR2 sequences are MNHEY and SVGAGI. V lost 2 bases to trimming and J lost 2 bases, with 10 bases between them. The CDR3 DNA reads as TGTGCCAGCAGTTACAAGGGCCCAGCCTACAATGAGCAGTTCTTC. It yields the protein CASSYKGPAYNEQFF.

This sequence joins TRBV9 and TRBJ1-1; maybe TRBD1 (5 bases). CDR3 length: 15 amino acids. Looked up from germline, CDR1 is SGDLS and CDR2 is YYNGEE. V gave up 3 bases and J gave up 7 bases, with 19 bases separating them. The CDR3 nucleotides are TGTGCCAGCAGCGCTTCCGGGACGGTCCCAAATGAAGCTTTCTTT. This gives the protein CASSASGTVPNEAFF.

This rearrangement joins TRBV6-5 to TRBJ1-4; 9 bases match TRBD1. From germline, CDR1 is MNHEY and CDR2 SVGAGI. V trimming: 2 bases; J trimming: 6 bases; junction bases outside the gene matches: 4. This CDR3 region has 15 residues. The CDR3 coding sequence is TGTGCCAGCAGTTACGCGACAGGGGGTGATGAAAAACTGTTTTTT. Protein sequence: CASSYATGGDEKLFF.

The chain employs TRBV6-5 and TRBJ1-1, with no clear D. The CDR3 extends over 12 amino acids. Trimming pared 6 bases from V and 6 bases from J, leaving 11 bases between. Germline CDR1 reads MNHEY; CDR2 reads SVGAGI. The CDR3 DNA follows: TGTGCCAGCAGGAGACGGGGTGCTGAAGCTTTCTTT. Amino acid sequence: CASRRRGAEAFF.

The chain carries TRBV2 and TRBJ1-3; D is uncertain. The CDR3 spans 14 residues. CDR1 and CDR2 (germline): SNHLY, FYNNEI. With 6 bases removed from V and 2 bases from J, the gap between germline ends came to 11 bases. For the CDR3, the DNA is TGTGCCAGCAGAGTCCCAACTCCTGGAAACACCATATATTTT. Its protein product is CASRVPTPGNTIYF.

This chain links TRBV23-1 with TRBJ2-5; D gene ambiguous. TRBV23-1 is an ORF, with its function uncertain. The length of the CDR3 is 14 residues. V was clipped by 4 bases and J by 3 bases, with 12 bases between them. The CDR3 sequence: CASSRGVSEETQYF. Here the CDR3 DNA reads TGCGCCAGCAGTCGTGGGGTATCTGAAGAGACCCAGTACTTC.

This clone has just a few counts. This chain connects TRBV4-1 to TRBJ2-1; tentative D call: TRBD1 (5 bases). V lost 3 bases to trimming and J lost 7 bases, with 16 bases between them. The germline V gene has CDR1 MGHRA and CDR2 YSYEKL. This CDR3 region has 15 residues. The CDR3 DNA reads TGCGCCAGCAGCCATCCATCCCAGGGTTGGAATGAGCAGTTCTTC. Residues: CASSHPSQGWNEQFF.

The chain has TRBV5-1 and TRBJ2-1, with 10 nucleotides matching TRBD2. The length of the CDR3 is 17 residues. Germline V gene lookup returns CDR1 SGHRS and CDR2 YFSETQ. V dropped 0 bases and J dropped 7; count of bases not matched to a gene: 10. Written as DNA, the CDR3 is TGCGCCAGCAGCTTGGCCAGCCTAGCGGGAGTGAGGAATGAGCAGTTCTTC. It encodes CASSLASLAGVRNEQFF. The full variable domain, its missing parts supplied by reference TRBV5-1 and TRBJ2-1, is KAGVTQTPRYLIKTRGQQVTLSCSPISGHRSVSWYQQTPGQGLQFLFEYFSETQRNKGNFPGRFSGRQFSNSRSEMNVSTLELGDSALYLCASSLASLAGVRNEQFFGPGTRLTVL.

The gene calls are TRBV29-1 and TRBJ2-7; possibly TRBD1 for D (6 bases). Between the trimmed V and J ends, which lost 4 bases and 1 base, there was a span of 8 bases. There are 12 residues in the CDR3. Germline V gene lookup returns CDR1 SQVTM and CDR2 ANQGSEA. The CDR3 loop reads CSVGGQSYEQYF. CDR3 bases: TGCAGCGTTGGCGGACAGTCCTACGAGCAGTACTTC.

The V and J genes are TRBV7-3 and TRBJ2-2; a possible D gene is TRBD2 (6 bases). The CDR3 totals 16 residues. Per the germline V gene, CDR1 is SGHTA and CDR2 is FQGTGA. The V and J ends lost 0 bases and 6 bases respectively, with 14 bases between them. This CDR3 reads CASSLTGTPGAGELFF. CDR3 nucleotide sequence: TGTGCCAGCAGCTTAACAGGGACTCCGGGGGCCGGGGAGCTGTTTTTT. Looking up the rest from reference TRBV7-3 and TRBJ2-2 gives the full variable domain: GAGVSQTPSNKVTEKGKYVELRCDPISGHTALYWYRQSLGQGPEFLIYFQGTGAADDSGLPNDRFFAVRPEGSVSTLKIQRTERGDSAVYLCASSLTGTPGAGELFFGEGSRLTVL.

The rearrangement links TRBV4-2 to TRBJ2-3; the match to TRBD2 covers 10 bases. This CDR3 is built from 12 residues. The V gene end was trimmed by 4 bases and the J gene end by 12 bases; junction bases not matched to a gene: 4. Germline values: CDR1 LGHNA, CDR2 YNFKEQ. In DNA, the CDR3 is TGTGCCAGCAGCCCAGGACTAGCGGACCAGTATTTT. Residues: CASSPGLADQYF.

The chain uses TRBV5-1 and TRBJ1-2; D possibly corresponds to TRBD1 (5 bases). This CDR3 has 16 amino acids. V shed 0 bases and J shed 1 base, with 13 bases lying between them. In germline, CDR1 is SGHRS, CDR2 YFSETQ. The CDR3 is CASSLVPAGSNYGYTF. Here the CDR3 DNA reads TGCGCCAGCAGCTTGGTACCTGCAGGGAGTAACTATGGCTACACCTTC.

The rearrangement links TRBV4-3 to TRBJ2-7; D is possibly TRBD1 (6 bases). The CDR3 length is 13 residues. Between the trimmed V and J ends, which lost 3 bases and 5 bases, there was a span of 11 bases. Germline V gene data show CDR1 as LGHNA and CDR2 as YSLEER. The CDR3 DNA reads TGCGCCAGCAGCCACTCAGGACAGAACGAGCAGTACTTC. Protein: CASSHSGQNEQYF.

The genes are TRBV28 and TRBJ1-2; D possibly corresponds to TRBD1 (6 bases). Germline CDR1 reads MDHEN; CDR2 reads SYDVKM. V was trimmed by 2 bases and J by 4 bases, leaving 11 bases between them. This CDR3 spans 14 amino acids. DNA of the CDR3: TGTGCCAGCAGTTTACTTCAGGGGAGCTATGGCTACACCTTC. It is translated as CASSLLQGSYGYTF.

The rearrangement joins TRBV6-5 to TRBJ2-3; D may correspond to TRBD1 or TRBD2 (5 bases each). The CDR3 is 13 residues long. The germline V gene has CDR1 MNHEY and CDR2 SVGAGI. V lost 6 bases and J lost 7, with 14 bases in between. The CDR3: CASRRDRQNTQYF. CDR3 in DNA: TGTGCCAGCAGACGGGACCGGCAAAATACGCAGTATTTT.

The genes are TRBV27 and TRBJ2-2; TRBD1 might be the D (6 bases). V was trimmed by 6 bases and J by 6 bases, leaving 20 bases between them. This CDR3 is built from 16 residues. Per the germline V gene, CDR1 is MNHEY and CDR2 is SMNVEV (reference sequence). Written as DNA, the CDR3 is TGTGCCAGCAGCCTTGGCAGGGGAACAGGCGCCGGGGAGCTGTTTTTT. Translated, it gives CASSLGRGTGAGELFF.

This clone was found once. The gene calls are TRBV4-1 and TRBJ1-2, with TRBD1 matching over 11 bases. The CDR3 has 17 amino acids. V lost 3 bases, J lost 5 bases, and 11 bases stayed unmatched. Germline CDR1 is MGHRA and CDR2 is YSYEKL. In DNA form, the CDR3 reads TGCGCCAGCAGCCACGGCGTGGGACAGGGGGGATTATATGGCTACACCTTC. Translated: CASSHGVGQGGLYGYTF.

This clone has only one observation. The chain has TRBV20-1 and TRBJ2-7; D not certain. Per germline, CDR1 DFQATT and CDR2 SNEGSKA (reference sequence). The CDR3 has 10 residues. The CDR3 coding sequence is TGCATTCCGGATTCCTACGAGCAGTACTTC. Its translation: CIPDSYEQYF.

The chain combines TRBV9 with TRBJ1-6; 7 nucleotides agree with TRBD1. Germline V gene sequence: CDR1 SGDLS, CDR2 YYNGEE. V trimming: 2 bases; J trimming: 2 bases; junction bases outside the gene matches: 4. This CDR3 is built from 16 residues. The CDR3 protein is CASSVGTVPYNSPLHF. The CDR3 region has the DNA TGTGCCAGCAGCGTCGGGACAGTCCCCTATAATTCACCCCTCCACTTT.